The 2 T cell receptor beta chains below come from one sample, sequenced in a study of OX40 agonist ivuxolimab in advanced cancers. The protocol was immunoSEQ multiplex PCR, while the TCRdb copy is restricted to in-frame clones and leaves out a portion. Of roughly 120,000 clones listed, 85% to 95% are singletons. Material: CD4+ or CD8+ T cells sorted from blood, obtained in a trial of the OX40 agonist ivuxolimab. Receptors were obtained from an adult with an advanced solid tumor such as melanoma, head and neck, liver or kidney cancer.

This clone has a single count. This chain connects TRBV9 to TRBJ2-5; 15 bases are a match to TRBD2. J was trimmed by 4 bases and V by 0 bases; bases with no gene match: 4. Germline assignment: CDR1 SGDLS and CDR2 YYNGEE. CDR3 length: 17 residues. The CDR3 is CASSVGGLAGGSETQYF. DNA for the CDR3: TGTGCCAGCAGCGTAGGGGGACTAGCGGGAGGTTCAGAGACCCAGTACTTC.

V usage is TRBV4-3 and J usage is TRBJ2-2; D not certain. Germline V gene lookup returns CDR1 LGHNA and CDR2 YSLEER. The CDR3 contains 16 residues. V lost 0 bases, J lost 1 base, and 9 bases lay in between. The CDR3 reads CASSQEIQGNTGELFF. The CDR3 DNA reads TGCGCCAGCAGCCAAGAAATTCAAGGGAACACCGGGGAGCTGTTTTTT.